These 26 T cell receptor beta chains came from one sample sequenced in a study of response to subunit inactivated influenza vaccine. TCRdb independently ran MiXCR on the RT-PCR reads; one entry per CDR3 protein. The data show some 300,000 distinct CDR3 sequences, over 20% seen once. Here the sequenced sample was PBMCs from blood, taken about 20 months after vaccination. The receptors were sampled from a man between 50 and 75 years old who received an inactivated influenza vaccine.

Ten or more counts support this clonotype. The chain couples TRBV7-2 to TRBJ1-5; weak D call: TRBD1 (5 bases). V lost 5 bases to trimming and J lost 8 bases, with 13 bases between them. CDR1 SGHTA and CDR2 FQGNSA come from the germline V gene. This CDR3 has 13 residues. The CDR3 DNA reads as TGTGCCAGCAGCCGGGGACCGCAGGAGCCCCAGCATTTT. Its translation: CASSRGPQEPQHF. Variable domain in full (rest from reference TRBV7-2 and TRBJ1-5): GAGVSQSPSNKVTEKGKDVELRCDPISGHTALYWYRQSLGQGLEFLIYFQGNSAPDKSGLPSDRFSAERTGGSVSTLTIQRTQQEDSAVYLCASSRGPQEPQHFGDGTRLSIL.

The chain links TRBV6-5 to TRBJ2-7; no definite D call. Germline V CDR1 and CDR2: MNHEY, SVGAGI. This CDR3 contains 15 residues. V was shortened by 0 bases and J by 4 bases, with 13 bases between the two germline ends. This CDR3 reads CASSYSTSGTYEQYF. The CDR3 bases are TGTGCCAGCAGTTACTCGACCAGTGGAACGTACGAGCAGTACTTC.

The gene calls are TRBV7-2 and TRBJ1-2; D not certain. The germline V gene encodes CDR1 SGHTA and CDR2 FQGNSA. The CDR3 is 15 amino acids. With 1 base removed from V and 0 bases from J, the gap between germline ends came to 9 bases. The CDR3 DNA is TGTGCCAGCAGCTTAGTCGGCGGAGCTAACTATGGCTACACCTTC. Translation gives CASSLVGGANYGYTF.

This clonotype has just a few counts. The gene calls are TRBV7-8 and TRBJ2-2; 7 bases are a match to TRBD1. The CDR3 runs to 16 residues. Germline lookup yields CDR1 SGHVS and CDR2 FQNEAQ. Trimming at V came to 4 bases and at J to 1 base, leaving 6 bases not matched to a gene. The CDR3 nucleotides are TGTGCCAGCAGCTCCCGACAGGGTCGGAACACCGGGGAGCTGTTTTTT. This gives the protein CASSSRQGRNTGELFF.

The sample holds a few counts of this clonotype. The rearrangement uses TRBV30 and TRBJ1-2; D not resolved. V was trimmed by 0 bases and J by 0 bases, leaving 14 bases between them. The germline V gene encodes CDR1 GTSNPN and CDR2 SVGIG (reference sequence). The CDR3 sequence is 16 residues long. The CDR3 region has the DNA TGTGCCTGGAGTGTAGAGGCTTTACGAGCTAACTATGGCTACACCTTC. This encodes CAWSVEALRANYGYTF. The full variable domain, completed using reference TRBV30 and TRBJ1-2, is SQTIHQWPATLVQPVGSPLSLECTVEGTSNPNLYWYRQAAGRGLQLLFYSVGIGQISSEVPQNLSASRPQDRQFILSSKKLLLSDSGFYLCAWSVEALRANYGYTFGSGTRLTVV.

This clonotype has more than one count but fewer than ten. The chain has TRBV6-2 or TRBV6-3 and TRBJ1-6; 8 bases agree with TRBD1. Germline lookup yields CDR1 MNHEY and CDR2 SVGEGT. The junction had 22 bases not matched to a gene; V was cut back by 6 bases and J by 6 bases. CDR3 length: 20 residues. The CDR3, as DNA: TGTGCCAGCAGCCAATCCGGGACAGGCCTCCCTAGCACCCTTAATTCACCCCTCCACTTT. This translates into CASSQSGTGLPSTLNSPLHF.

This chain connects TRBV20-1 to TRBJ1-5, with D perhaps matching TRBD1 (6 bases). The CDR3 has 16 amino acids. From germline, CDR1 is DFQATT and CDR2 SNEGSKA (reference sequence). V was cut by 3 bases and J by 9 bases, with 24 bases left in between. The CDR3 is CSASSGSGGSGAPQHF. Here the CDR3 DNA reads TGCAGTGCTAGTAGCGGCAGTGGCGGGTCAGGGGCGCCCCAGCATTTT.

This clonotype appeared a few times. The V call is TRBV5-1, the J call TRBJ1-4; 9 nucleotides align to TRBD1. V lost 4 bases to trimming and J lost 5 bases; unmatched junction nucleotides: 3. The CDR3 consists of 14 residues. CDR1 SGHRS and CDR2 YFSETQ come from the germline V gene. In nucleotides, the CDR3 is TGCGCCAGCAGCGGGGGGACAGGGAATGAAAAACTGTTTTTT. Its protein is CASSGGTGNEKLFF.

The rearrangement uses TRBV18 and TRBJ1-1; no reliable D call. Germline CDR1 is KGHSH and CDR2 is LQKENI. The length of the CDR3 is 13 residues. Trimming pared 6 bases from V and 5 bases from J, leaving 13 bases between. DNA of the CDR3: TGTGCCAGCTCTCCGATTCCGAAGACTGAAGCTTTCTTT. The encoded protein is CASSPIPKTEAFF.

The rearrangement uses TRBV4-2 and TRBJ1-5; D perhaps matches TRBD1 (5 bases). Trimming removed 2 bases at V and 7 bases at J, with 21 bases between. This CDR3 is built from 17 residues. Germline V lookup: CDR1 LGHNA, CDR2 YNFKEQ. For the CDR3, the DNA is TGTGCCAGCAGCCAACTCAGAAATGACAGAGAGGGCCAGCCCCAGCATTTT. This codes for CASSQLRNDREGQPQHF.

This clonotype was picked up many times. The chain has TRBV24-1 and TRBJ1-6; D perhaps matches TRBD1 (5 bases). Germline CDR1 is KGHDR and CDR2 is SFDVKD. Trimming left V 3 bases short and J 7 bases short, with 9 bases between. The CDR3 totals 14 residues. CDR3 DNA sequence: TGTGCCACCAGTGATGCGGCAGGGAATTCACCCCTCCACTTT. It yields the protein CATSDAAGNSPLHF.

This clonotype has only a few counts. The chain links TRBV4-2 to TRBJ1-2; D possibly corresponds to TRBD1 (6 bases). Per the germline V gene, CDR1 is LGHNA and CDR2 is YNFKEQ. V lost 4 bases to trimming and J lost 4 bases, with 13 bases between them. The CDR3 is 14 amino acids. The DNA of the CDR3 is TGTGCCAGCAGCCTAACAGGGCCAATCTATGGCTACACCTTC. Translated, it gives CASSLTGPIYGYTF.

The chain employs TRBV6-1 and TRBJ1-6; TRBD1 agrees at 9 bases. Germline assignment: CDR1 MNHNS and CDR2 SASEGT. This CDR3 is 16 amino acids long. The ends lost 6 bases at V and 13 bases at J; junction bases unmatched: 16. The chain's CDR3 is CASRRRQGDLIHPLHF. CDR3 DNA sequence: TGTGCCAGCAGGAGAAGACAGGGGGATCTAATTCACCCCCTCCACTTT.

This clonotype was counted ten times or more. The chain links TRBV27 to TRBJ1-1; D gene unclear. V lost 3 bases and J 4 bases, leaving 12 bases between the germline ends. The CDR3 runs to 14 residues. From germline, CDR1 is MNHEY and CDR2 SMNVEV (reference sequence). CDR3: CASSFSILSTEAFF. The DNA of the CDR3 is TGTGCCAGCAGTTTTAGCATCCTTTCCACTGAAGCTTTCTTT.

This chain links TRBV3-1 with TRBJ1-1; D is perhaps TRBD1 (6 bases). V gave up 1 base and J gave up 0 bases, with 12 bases separating them. The CDR3 runs 16 residues. CDR1 LGHDT and CDR2 YNNKEL come from the germline V gene (reference sequence). In DNA, the CDR3 is TGTGCCAGCAGCCAAGCGAGGACAGCTATGAACACTGAAGCTTTCTTT. Translation: CASSQARTAMNTEAFF.

The V call is TRBV5-4, the J call TRBJ2-5; no definite D call. The CDR3 contains 14 residues. Germline V gives CDR1 SGHNT, CDR2 YYREEE (reference sequence). Trimming removed 1 base from V and 1 base from J, with 8 bases in between. The CDR3 region is CASSLISTQETQYF. CDR3 nucleotide sequence: TGTGCCAGCAGCTTGATCTCAACCCAAGAGACCCAGTACTTC.

This clonotype occurred a few times. The CDR3 DNA sequence: TGTGCCAGCAGCTTAGCGACCAGGGAAGGGTCACCCCTCCACTTT. Protein: CASSLATREGSPLHF. The V gene is TRBV7-8, the J gene TRBJ1-6, with a possible D match to TRBD1 (5 bases). The CDR3 is made up of 15 amino acids. Trimming removed 0 bases at V and 10 bases at J, with 13 bases between. Germline values: CDR1 SGHVS, CDR2 FQNEAQ.

V usage is TRBV5-5 and J usage is TRBJ2-5; D is possibly TRBD1 or TRBD2 (5 bases each). The CDR3 covers 16 residues. Trimming cost V 0 bases and J 5 bases, with 17 bases left between them. Germline CDR1 reads SGHKS; CDR2 reads YYEKEE (reference sequence). The CDR3 loop is CASSLGAASWGETQYF. CDR3 nucleotides: TGTGCCAGCAGCTTGGGTGCGGCTTCTTGGGGGGAGACCCAGTACTTC.

The DNA of the CDR3 is TGCAGTGCCCAGCGGGGAAACTATGGCTACACCTTC. Protein: CSAQRGNYGYTF. The rearrangement links TRBV20-1 to TRBJ1-2; no firm D call. CDR3 size: 12 residues. Trimming took off 6 bases at V and 2 bases at J, with 10 bases between the two ends. The germline CDR1 and CDR2 sequences are DFQATT and SNEGSKA (reference sequence).

This clonotype was seen ten or more times. The chain is built from TRBV5-5 and TRBJ1-2; D is unclear. The CDR3 loop spans 14 amino acids. V lost 1 base, J lost 1 base, and 8 bases lay in between. CDR1 and CDR2 (germline): SGHKS, YYEKEE (reference sequence). The CDR3 sequence is CASSLSLINYGYTF. CDR3 coding DNA: TGTGCCAGCAGCTTGTCTCTTATTAACTATGGCTACACCTTC.

The CDR3 protein is CASSQGQGYNSPLHF. CDR3 coding DNA: TGCGCCAGCAGCCAAGGACAGGGCTATAATTCACCCCTCCACTTT. V usage is TRBV4-3 and J usage is TRBJ1-6; TRBD1 matches 7 bases. The CDR3 is 15 amino acids. Per the germline V gene, CDR1 is LGHNA and CDR2 is YSLEER. V gave up 1 base and J gave up 3 bases; unmatched junction bases: 0.

This clonotype was seen at least ten times. V and J are TRBV11-2 and TRBJ1-1; 8 bases fit TRBD1. The CDR3 spans 16 residues. Trimming at V came to 5 bases and at J to 4 bases, leaving 12 bases not matched to a gene. CDR1 is SGHAT and CDR2 is FQNNGV in the germline V gene. The CDR3, as DNA: TGTGCCAGCAGCCCGCGCGGCAGGGGGCTGGGCACTGAAGCTTTCTTT. Protein: CASSPRGRGLGTEAFF.

This chain links TRBV5-1 with TRBJ2-2, with TRBD1 matching 7 bases. The trim removed 4 bases at V and 7 bases at J, leaving 10 bases unmatched. Germline V gene data show CDR1 as SGHRS and CDR2 as YFSETQ. The CDR3 runs to 15 residues. The CDR3 DNA is TGCGCCAGCAGCAACGTCGCAGGGGGTATCGGGGAGCTGTTTTTT. Translated, it gives CASSNVAGGIGELFF.

The chain is built from TRBV5-8 and TRBJ2-7, with D maybe TRBD1 (5 bases). The CDR3 spans 15 residues. CDR1 and CDR2 from the germline V gene are SGHTS and YDEGEE. Deletions cut 2 bases from V and 2 bases from J, with 14 bases between. CDR3 region: CASSLDGADPYEQYF. The CDR3, as DNA: TGTGCCAGCAGCTTAGATGGGGCTGACCCCTACGAGCAGTACTTC.

The chain recombines TRBV20-1 with TRBJ2-5, with D hard to call. Germline V gives CDR1 DFQATT, CDR2 SNEGSKA (reference sequence). The CDR3 extends over 15 amino acids. Deletions cut 0 bases from V and 0 bases from J, with 11 bases between. The CDR3 nucleotides read TGCAGTGCTAGAGATAGGAGACGGTACCAAGAGACCCAGTACTTC. It translates to CSARDRRRYQETQYF.

The chain uses TRBV28 and TRBJ2-7; D unresolved. The CDR3 runs to 14 residues. The V and J ends lost 7 bases and 1 base respectively, with 14 bases between them. Germline V gives CDR1 MDHEN, CDR2 SYDVKM. This CDR3 is CASKTVRRSYEQYF. In DNA, the CDR3 is TGTGCCAGCAAGACGGTCCGGAGATCCTACGAGCAGTACTTC.